Presented here are 11 T cell receptor beta chains from one specimen sequenced in a study of glioma-infiltrating T cells listed by TCRdb under 2016. Data came from an Illumina MiSeq. The iRepertoire nested amplicon-rescue multiplex PCR (arm-PCR) platform was used to amplify TCR alpha and beta CDR3 regions from RNA. TCRdb reprocessed the public reads (quality trimming at Q25 with fastp, clone calling with MiXCR) and kept in-frame beta chains. Every CDR3 protein is listed once, alongside the most common genes and DNA of its rows. For this sample the table gives about 140,000 distinct CDR3 sequences, of which 30% to 40% were detected only once. Around 20% of the sample comes from the top ten. Material: glioma tissue, nonneoplastic brain tissue, or PBMCs (not recorded which). These receptors all stem from a human donor with low-grade glioma or glioblastoma, undergoing nonglioma brain surgery, or in good health (not recorded which).

This clonotype occurred a few times. The junction departs from germline at one end; a sequencing error may be responsible. V usage is TRBV27 and J usage is TRBJ2-1; D is unresolved. Germline V gene sequence: CDR1 MNHEY, CDR2 SMNVEV (reference sequence). This CDR3 has 14 residues. The DNA of the CDR3 is TGTGCCAGCAGTTTCGCGGTCGGCTACAATGGGCAGTTCTTC. It encodes CASSFAVGYNGQFF.

The chain has TRBV7-9 and TRBJ2-7, with D possibly being TRBD1 or TRBD2 (6 bases each). The CDR3 runs 15 residues. Germline CDR1 and CDR2: SEHNR and FQNEAQ (reference sequence). Trimming pared 7 bases from V and 1 base from J, leaving 17 bases between. In nucleotides, the CDR3 is TGTGCCAGCACCAATGGTGGGGGGCTATCCTACGAGCAGTACTTC. Its protein product is CASTNGGGLSYEQYF.

The chain carries TRBV27 and TRBJ1-2; 7 bases align to TRBD1. V lost 2 bases and J lost 0; bases outside the gene matches: 3. This CDR3 has 15 amino acids. The germline V gene has CDR1 MNHEY and CDR2 SMNVEV (reference sequence). In nucleotides, the CDR3 is TGTGCCAGCAGTTTAATCGGGACAGCTAACTATGGCTACACCTTC. Translated, it gives CASSLIGTANYGYTF.

The chain couples TRBV7-2 to TRBJ2-2; the match to TRBD2 covers 8 bases. Trimming removed 1 base from V and 6 bases from J; junction bases left unmatched: 13. The CDR3 sequence is 18 residues long. Germline values: CDR1 SGHTA, CDR2 FQGNSA. The CDR3 DNA reads TGTGCCAGCAGCTTAGTCCCGGGGTACAGCGGGAGAGCCGGGGAGCTGTTTTTT. Translation: CASSLVPGYSGRAGELFF.

The sample holds a few counts of this clonotype. The chain joins TRBV18 to TRBJ2-7; D is unclear. V was trimmed by 6 bases and J by 0 bases, leaving 21 bases between them. The CDR3 is made up of 17 amino acids. Germline V gene lookup returns CDR1 KGHSH and CDR2 LQKENI. Here the CDR3 DNA reads TGTGCCAGCTCGCCGTATCGTAAGGACCTATACTCCTACGAGCAGTACTTC. This gives the protein CASSPYRKDLYSYEQYF.

The genes are TRBV6-1 and TRBJ2-5; 8 nucleotides line up with TRBD1. The V and J ends lost 5 bases and 4 bases, in that order; junction bases with no gene match: 12. CDR1 and CDR2 from the germline V gene are MNHNS and SASEGT. CDR3 length: 16 residues. For the CDR3, the DNA is TGTGCCAGCAGTCTACACATTGGGACAGGAGGAGAGACCCAGTACTTC. Protein: CASSLHIGTGGETQYF.

The V call is TRBV6-2 or TRBV6-3, the J call TRBJ2-1; 11 positions agree with TRBD2. The CDR3 totals 16 residues. The junction had 4 bases not matched to a gene; V was cut back by 0 bases and J by 6 bases. The germline V gene has CDR1 MNHEY and CDR2 SVGEGT. CDR3 sequence: CASSYSPSGGPNEQFF. The CDR3 nucleotides are TGTGCCAGCAGTTACTCGCCTAGCGGGGGGCCCAATGAGCAGTTCTTC.

Comment on this clonotype: A clone one base away is much larger, so this may be a read error. This chain connects TRBV27 to TRBJ2-1, with D possibly matching TRBD1 (6 bases). The CDR3 has 15 amino acids. V was trimmed by 5 bases and J by 2 bases, leaving 13 bases between them. Germline loops: CDR1 MNHEY, CDR2 SMNVEV (reference sequence). The CDR3: CASSDGAGAYNEQFF. In DNA, the CDR3 is TGTGCCAGCAGTGATGGGGCAGGGGCCTACAATGAGCAGTTCTTC.

A few counts support this clonotype. This chain links TRBV2 with TRBJ1-1; no reliable D call. Trimming took 8 bases from V and 1 from J, leaving 5 bases between them. CDR1 SNHLY and CDR2 FYNNEI come from the germline V gene. The CDR3 has 11 amino acids. The CDR3 DNA is TGTGCCAGCGTTGGGAACACTGAAGCTTTCTTT. It specifies CASVGNTEAFF.

The chain combines TRBV6-1 with TRBJ1-1, with D possibly TRBD1 on 6 matching bases. V lost 5 bases to trimming and J lost 4 bases, with 14 bases between them. Germline V CDR1 and CDR2: MNHNS, SASEGT. CDR3 length: 14 amino acids. The CDR3 region has the DNA TGTGCCAGCAGTTTAACCAGGGGCGGCACTGAAGCTTTCTTT. Amino acid sequence: CASSLTRGGTEAFF.

In this sample, this clonotype turned up a few times. The chain combines TRBV7-2 with TRBJ1-1; TRBD1 aligns across 7 bases. Germline loops: CDR1 SGHTA, CDR2 FQGNSA. This CDR3 has 17 residues. V lost 1 base, J lost 6 bases, and 14 bases stayed unmatched. CDR3 nucleotides: TGTGCCAGCAGCTTAGGGGGGGCAGGGGGAAGGAGAGCTGAAGCTTTCTTT. This codes for CASSLGGAGGRRAEAFF.